This is a list of T cell receptor beta chains from one sample in a study of T-cell memory formation after mild COVID-19. TCRdb re-called the 5' RACE reads with MiXCR, one entry per CDR3 protein. The sample consists of around 150,000 distinct CDR3 sequences, roughly 11% of them appearing once. Sequenced input: PBMCs or a T cell subset sorted from them (not recorded which). These receptors were taken from a man aged 18 to 29 who had mild COVID-19 (a few samples of this study predate the infection). Cell type and time point are not known. Each CDR3 is given with its conserved first and last residue. Fields, in order: V gene, J gene, CDR3 protein.

TRBV9,TRBJ1-2,CASSLGQGGDGYTF
TRBV6-5,TRBJ1-1,CASIPTGDTEAFF
TRBV10-3,TRBJ2-3,CAISSDPAGTQYF
TRBV7-9,TRBJ1-1,CASSSGFTEAFF
TRBV18,TRBJ2-3,CASSPSGTGSTDTQYF
TRBV20-1,TRBJ2-3,CSANGGGPDTQYF
TRBV4-2,TRBJ2-5,CASSPRDSGYQETQYF
TRBV20-1,TRBJ1-1,CSARPPNTEAFF
TRBV29-1,TRBJ2-7,CSVRQGTVREQYF
TRBV10-3,TRBJ2-3,CAVSESETVTDTQYF
TRBV18,TRBJ2-1,CASSPPVAYNEQFF
TRBV4-2,TRBJ2-2,CASSQDKRSGNTGELFF
TRBV3-1,TRBJ1-2,CASSQVSLYGYTF
TRBV27,TRBJ2-1,CASSYQGYEQFF
TRBV5-5,TRBJ2-6,CASSLAASRGANVLTF
TRBV13,TRBJ2-7,CASSLAAEQYF
TRBV7-2,TRBJ2-4,CASSLIGQVAKNIQYF
TRBV20-1,TRBJ2-5,CSAPRGARQETQYF
TRBV5-1,TRBJ2-2,CASRPLAEYTGELFF